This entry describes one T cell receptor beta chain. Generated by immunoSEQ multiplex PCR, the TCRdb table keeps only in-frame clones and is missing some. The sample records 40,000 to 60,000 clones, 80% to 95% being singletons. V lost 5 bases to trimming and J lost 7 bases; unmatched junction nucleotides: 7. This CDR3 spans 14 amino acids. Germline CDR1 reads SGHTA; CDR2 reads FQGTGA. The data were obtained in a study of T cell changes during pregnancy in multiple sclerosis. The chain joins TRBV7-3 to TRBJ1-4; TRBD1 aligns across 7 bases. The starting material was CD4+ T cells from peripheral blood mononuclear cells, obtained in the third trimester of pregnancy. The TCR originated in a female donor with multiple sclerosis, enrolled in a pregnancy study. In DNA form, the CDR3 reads TGTGCCAGCAGCCCGGGACCAGGGGGTGAAAAACTGTTTTTT. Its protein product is CASSPGPGGEKLFF.